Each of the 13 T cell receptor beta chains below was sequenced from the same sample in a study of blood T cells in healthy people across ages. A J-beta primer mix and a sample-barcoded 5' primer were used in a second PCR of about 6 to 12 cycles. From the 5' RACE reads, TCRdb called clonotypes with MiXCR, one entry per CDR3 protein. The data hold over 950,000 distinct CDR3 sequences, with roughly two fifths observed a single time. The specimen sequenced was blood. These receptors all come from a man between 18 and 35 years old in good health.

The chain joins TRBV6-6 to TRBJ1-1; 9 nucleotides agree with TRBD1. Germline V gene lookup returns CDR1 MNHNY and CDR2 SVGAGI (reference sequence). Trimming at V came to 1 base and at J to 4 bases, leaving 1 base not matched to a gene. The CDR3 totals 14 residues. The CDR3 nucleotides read TGTGCCAGCAGTTACTGGGACAGGGCCACTGAAGCTTTCTTT. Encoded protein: CASSYWDRATEAFF.

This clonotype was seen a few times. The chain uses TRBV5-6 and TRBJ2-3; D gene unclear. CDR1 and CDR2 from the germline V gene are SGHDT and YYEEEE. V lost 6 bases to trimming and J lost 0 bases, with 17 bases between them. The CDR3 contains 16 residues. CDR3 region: CASTIPGAISTDTQYF. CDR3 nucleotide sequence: TGTGCCAGCACTATACCAGGAGCAATTAGCACAGATACGCAGTATTTT.

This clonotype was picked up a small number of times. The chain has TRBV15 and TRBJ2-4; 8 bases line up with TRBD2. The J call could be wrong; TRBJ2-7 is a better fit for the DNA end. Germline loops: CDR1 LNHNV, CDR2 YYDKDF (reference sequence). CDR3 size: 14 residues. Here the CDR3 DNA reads TGTGCCACCAGCAGACGGCTAGCGGGTTACGAGCAGTACTTC. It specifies CATSRRLAGYEQYF.

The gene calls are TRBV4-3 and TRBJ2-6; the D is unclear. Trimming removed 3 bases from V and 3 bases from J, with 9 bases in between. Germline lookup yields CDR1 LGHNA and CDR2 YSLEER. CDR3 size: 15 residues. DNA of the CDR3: TGCGCCAGCAGCCAGCAGGTTGATGGGGCCAACGTCCTGACTTTC. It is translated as CASSQQVDGANVLTF.

The CDR3, as DNA: TGTGCCAGCAGACCAACTTGGGGACAGTCGAACACTGAAGCTTTCTTT. Its protein is CASRPTWGQSNTEAFF. This chain uses TRBV7-9 with TRBJ1-1; TRBD1 matches at 7 bases. V lost 6 bases to trimming and J lost 1 base; unmatched junction nucleotides: 11. Germline loops: CDR1 SEHNR, CDR2 FQNEAQ (reference sequence). The CDR3 extends over 16 amino acids.

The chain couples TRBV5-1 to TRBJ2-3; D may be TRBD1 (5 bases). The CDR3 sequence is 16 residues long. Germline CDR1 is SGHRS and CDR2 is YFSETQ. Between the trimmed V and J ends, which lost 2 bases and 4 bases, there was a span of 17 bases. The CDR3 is CASSLGATTRADTQYF. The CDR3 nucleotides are TGCGCCAGCAGCTTAGGGGCAACGACAAGGGCAGATACGCAGTATTTT.

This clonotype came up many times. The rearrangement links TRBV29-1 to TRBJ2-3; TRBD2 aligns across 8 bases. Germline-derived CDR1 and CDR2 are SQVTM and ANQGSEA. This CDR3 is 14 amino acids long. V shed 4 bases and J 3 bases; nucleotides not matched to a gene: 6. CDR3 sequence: CSVVRTSGTDTQYF. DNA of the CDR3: TGCAGCGTTGTCCGAACTAGCGGTACAGATACGCAGTATTTT.

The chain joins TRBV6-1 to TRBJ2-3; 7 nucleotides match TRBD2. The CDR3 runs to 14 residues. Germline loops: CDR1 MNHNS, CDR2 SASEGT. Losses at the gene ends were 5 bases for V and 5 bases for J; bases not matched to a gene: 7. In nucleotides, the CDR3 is TGTGCCAGCAGTTTACGACTAGCCAAAGATACGCAGTATTTT. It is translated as CASSLRLAKDTQYF.

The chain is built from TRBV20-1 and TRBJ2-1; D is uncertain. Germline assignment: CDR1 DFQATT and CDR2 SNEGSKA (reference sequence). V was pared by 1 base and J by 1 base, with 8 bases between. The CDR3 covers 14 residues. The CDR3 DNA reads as TGCAGTGCTAGAGTTGCCGGTTCCTACAATGAGCAGTTCTTC. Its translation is CSARVAGSYNEQFF.

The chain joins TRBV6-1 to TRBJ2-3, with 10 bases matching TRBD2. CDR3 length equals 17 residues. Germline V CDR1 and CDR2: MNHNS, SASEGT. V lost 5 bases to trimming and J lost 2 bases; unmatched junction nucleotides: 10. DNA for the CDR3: TGTGCCAGCAGTAAGCGGGGGGGACCCGTCCCCACAGATACGCAGTATTTT. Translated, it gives CASSKRGGPVPTDTQYF.

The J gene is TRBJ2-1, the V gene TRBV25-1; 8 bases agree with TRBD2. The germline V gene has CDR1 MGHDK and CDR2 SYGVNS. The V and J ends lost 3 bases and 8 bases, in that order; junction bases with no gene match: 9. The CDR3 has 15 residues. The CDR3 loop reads CASSDCPGGIDEQFF. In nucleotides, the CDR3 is TGTGCCAGCAGTGATTGTCCGGGGGGGATAGATGAGCAGTTCTTC.

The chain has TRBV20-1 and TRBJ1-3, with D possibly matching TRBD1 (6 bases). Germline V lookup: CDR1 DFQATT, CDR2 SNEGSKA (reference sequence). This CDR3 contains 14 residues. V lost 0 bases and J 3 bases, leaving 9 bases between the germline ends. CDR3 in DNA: TGCAGTGCTAGAGACAGGGGTAATGGAAACACCATATATTTT. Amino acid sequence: CSARDRGNGNTIYF.

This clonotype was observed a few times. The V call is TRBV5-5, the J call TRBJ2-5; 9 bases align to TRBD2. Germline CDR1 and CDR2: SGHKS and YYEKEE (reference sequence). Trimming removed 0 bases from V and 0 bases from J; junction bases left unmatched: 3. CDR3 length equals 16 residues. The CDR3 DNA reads TGTGCCAGCAGCTTGGTTCCTAGCGGGGACCAAGAGACCCAGTACTTC. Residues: CASSLVPSGDQETQYF.